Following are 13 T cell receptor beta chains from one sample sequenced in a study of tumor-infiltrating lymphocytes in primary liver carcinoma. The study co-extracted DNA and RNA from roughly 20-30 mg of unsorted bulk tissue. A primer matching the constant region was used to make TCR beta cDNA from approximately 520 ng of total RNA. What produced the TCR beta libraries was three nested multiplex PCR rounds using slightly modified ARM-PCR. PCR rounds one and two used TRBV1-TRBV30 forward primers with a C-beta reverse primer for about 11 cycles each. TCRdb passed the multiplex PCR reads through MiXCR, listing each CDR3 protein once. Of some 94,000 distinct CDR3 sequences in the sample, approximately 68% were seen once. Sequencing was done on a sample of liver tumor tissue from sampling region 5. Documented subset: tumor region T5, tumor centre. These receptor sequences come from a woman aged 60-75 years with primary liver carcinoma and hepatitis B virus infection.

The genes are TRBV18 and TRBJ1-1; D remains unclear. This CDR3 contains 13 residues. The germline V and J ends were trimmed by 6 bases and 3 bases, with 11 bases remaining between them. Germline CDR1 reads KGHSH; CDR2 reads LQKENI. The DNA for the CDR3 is TGTGCCAGCTCTACAAACCGGGACACTGAAGCTTTCTTT. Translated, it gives CASSTNRDTEAFF.

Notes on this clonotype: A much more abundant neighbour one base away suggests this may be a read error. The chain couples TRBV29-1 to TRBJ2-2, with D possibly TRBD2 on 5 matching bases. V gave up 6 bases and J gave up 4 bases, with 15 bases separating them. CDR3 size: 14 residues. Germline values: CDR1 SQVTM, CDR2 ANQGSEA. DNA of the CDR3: TGCAGCGTCCGGTTGGGGAGATTCACCGGGGAGCTGTTTTTT. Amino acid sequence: CSVRLGRFTGELFF.

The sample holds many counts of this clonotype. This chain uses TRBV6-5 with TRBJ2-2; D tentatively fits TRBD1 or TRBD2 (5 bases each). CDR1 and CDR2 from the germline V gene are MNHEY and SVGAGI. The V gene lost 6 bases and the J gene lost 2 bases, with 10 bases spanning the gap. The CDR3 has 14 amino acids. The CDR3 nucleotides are TGTGCCAGCAGCTCCGGGACCAACACCGGGGAGCTGTTTTTT. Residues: CASSSGTNTGELFF.

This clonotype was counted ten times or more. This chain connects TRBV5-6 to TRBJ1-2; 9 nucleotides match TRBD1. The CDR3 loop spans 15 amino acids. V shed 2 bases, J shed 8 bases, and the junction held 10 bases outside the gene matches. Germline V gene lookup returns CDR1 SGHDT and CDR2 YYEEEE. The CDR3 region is CASSLGDRDLFGYTF. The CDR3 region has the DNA TGTGCCAGCAGCTTAGGGGACAGGGATCTCTTCGGCTACACCTTC. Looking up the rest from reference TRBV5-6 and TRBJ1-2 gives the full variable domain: DAGVTQSPTHLIKTRGQQVTLRCSPKSGHDTVSWYQQALGQGPQFIFQYYEEEERQRGNFPDRFSGHQFPNYSSELNVNALLLGDSALYLCASSLGDRDLFGYTFGSGTRLTVV.

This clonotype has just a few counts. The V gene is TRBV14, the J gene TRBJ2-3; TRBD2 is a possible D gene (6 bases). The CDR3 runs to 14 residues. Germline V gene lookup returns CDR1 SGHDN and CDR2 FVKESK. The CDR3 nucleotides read TGTACTAGCAGCCTATCGGGGGGCACAGATACGCAGTATTTT. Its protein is CTSSLSGGTDTQYF.

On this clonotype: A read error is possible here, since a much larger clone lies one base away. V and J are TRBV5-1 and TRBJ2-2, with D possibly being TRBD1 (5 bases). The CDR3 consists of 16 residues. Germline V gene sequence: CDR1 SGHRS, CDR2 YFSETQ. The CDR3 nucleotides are TGCGCCAACAGCTTGACAGCCCCCGGTTCGGGCGGGGAGCTGTTTTTT. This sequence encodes CANSLTAPGSGGELFF.

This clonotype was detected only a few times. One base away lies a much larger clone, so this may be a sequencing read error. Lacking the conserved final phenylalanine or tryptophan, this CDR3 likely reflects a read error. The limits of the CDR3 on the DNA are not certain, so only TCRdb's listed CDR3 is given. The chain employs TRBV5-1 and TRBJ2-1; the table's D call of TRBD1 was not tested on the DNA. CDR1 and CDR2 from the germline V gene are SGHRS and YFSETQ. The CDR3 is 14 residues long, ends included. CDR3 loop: CASSLGSRSPFAFL.

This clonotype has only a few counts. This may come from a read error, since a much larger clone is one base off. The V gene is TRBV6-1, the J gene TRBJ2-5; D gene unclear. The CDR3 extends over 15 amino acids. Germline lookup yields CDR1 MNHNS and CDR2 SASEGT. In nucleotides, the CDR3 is TGTACCAGCAGTGAAGCCAGTCGGGTTTTCGAGACCCAGTACTTC. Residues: CTSSEASRVFETQYF.

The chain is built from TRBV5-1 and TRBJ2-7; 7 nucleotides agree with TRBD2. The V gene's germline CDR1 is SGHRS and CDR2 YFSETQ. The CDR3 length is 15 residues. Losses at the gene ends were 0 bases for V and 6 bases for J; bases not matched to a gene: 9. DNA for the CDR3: TGCGCCAGCAGCTTGGAACTATCGGGAGGAGGCGAGCAGTACTTC. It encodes CASSLELSGGGEQYF.

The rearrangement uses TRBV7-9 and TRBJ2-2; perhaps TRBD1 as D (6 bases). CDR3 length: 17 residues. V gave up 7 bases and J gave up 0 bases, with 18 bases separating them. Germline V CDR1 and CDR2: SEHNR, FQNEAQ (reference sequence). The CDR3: CASTNPGETANTGELFF. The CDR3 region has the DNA TGTGCCAGCACCAACCCAGGGGAGACCGCGAACACCGGGGAGCTGTTTTTT. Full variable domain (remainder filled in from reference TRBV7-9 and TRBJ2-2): DTGVSQNPRHKITKRGQNVTFRCDPISEHNRLYWYRQTLGQGPEFLTYFQNEAQLEKSRLLSDRFSAERPKGSFSTLEIQRTEQGDSAMYLCASTNPGETANTGELFFGEGSRLTVL.

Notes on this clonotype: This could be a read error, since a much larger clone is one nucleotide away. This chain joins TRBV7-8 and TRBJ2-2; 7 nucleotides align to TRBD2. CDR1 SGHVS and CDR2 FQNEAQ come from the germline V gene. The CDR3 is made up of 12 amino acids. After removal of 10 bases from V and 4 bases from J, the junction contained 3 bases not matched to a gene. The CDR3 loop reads CAKRGSTGELFF. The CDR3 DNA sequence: TGTGCCAAGCGGGGAAGCACCGGGGAGCTGTTTTTT.

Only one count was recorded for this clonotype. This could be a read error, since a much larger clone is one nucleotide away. The CDR3 loop reads CASSSGTSGHNEQFF. The CDR3 DNA reads TGTGCCAGCAGCTCCGGGACTAGCGGACACAATGAGCAGTTCTTC. V gene TRBV5-4 combines with J gene TRBJ2-1; 11 nucleotides line up with TRBD2. The CDR3 is 15 residues long. The junction had 4 bases not matched to a gene; V was cut back by 3 bases and J by 5 bases. Germline loops: CDR1 SGHNT, CDR2 YYREEE (reference sequence).

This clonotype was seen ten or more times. The chain's CDR3 is CASSLGQAASGELFF. The CDR3 region has the DNA TGTGCCAGCAGTTTAGGACAGGCGGCGTCCGGGGAGCTGTTTTTT. The chain is built from TRBV12-3 or TRBV12-4 and TRBJ2-2; D might be TRBD1 (6 bases). With 1 base removed from V and 6 bases from J, the gap between germline ends came to 12 bases. CDR3 size: 15 residues.